This T cell receptor beta chain was identified in a study of post-analysis software for immune sequencing data. Findings and caveats of the study: Controls had lower frequencies than patients of 4 or 5 TRBV segments, which included TRBV5-6, TRBV5-1 and TRBV20-1. Under F measure analysis, samples from one preparation batch co-clustered strongly.

Between the trimmed V and J ends, which lost 3 bases and 3 bases, there was a span of 17 bases. CDR1 is GTSNPN and CDR2 is SVGIG in the germline V gene (reference sequence). The CDR3 length is 15 residues. Unique molecular identifiers had been added to the TCR beta cDNA libraries. MiXCR, applied by TCRdb to the PCR reads, yields one record per CDR3 protein. Here the sample spans hundreds of thousands of distinct CDR3 sequences, around 60% being singletons. In regard to this clonotype: Its antigen is not known.

The receptor comes from a girl aged 2 to 9 with multiple sclerosis. Material for sequencing was blood. The genes are TRBV30 and TRBJ1-2; the D gene is possibly TRBD1 (6 bases). The CDR3 DNA reads as TGTGCCTGGAGCTCCCCGGGCAGGGGCGACTATGGCTACACCTTC. This translates into CAWSSPGRGDYGYTF.